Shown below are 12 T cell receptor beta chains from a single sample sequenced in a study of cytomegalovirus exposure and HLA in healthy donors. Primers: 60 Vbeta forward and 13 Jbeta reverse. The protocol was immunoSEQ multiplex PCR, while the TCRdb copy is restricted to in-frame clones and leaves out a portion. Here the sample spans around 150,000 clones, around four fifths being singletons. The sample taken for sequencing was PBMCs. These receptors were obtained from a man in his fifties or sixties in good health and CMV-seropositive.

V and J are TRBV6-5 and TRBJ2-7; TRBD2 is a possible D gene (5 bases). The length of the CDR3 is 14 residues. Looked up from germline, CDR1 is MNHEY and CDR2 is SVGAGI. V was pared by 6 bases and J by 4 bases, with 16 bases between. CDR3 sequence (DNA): TGTGCCAGCAGCCTCGGGGTACCGGGATACGAGCAGTACTTC. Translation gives CASSLGVPGYEQYF.

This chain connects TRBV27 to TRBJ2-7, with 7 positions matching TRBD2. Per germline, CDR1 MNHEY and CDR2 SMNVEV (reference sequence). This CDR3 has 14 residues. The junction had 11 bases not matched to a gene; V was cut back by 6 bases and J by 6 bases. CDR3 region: CASSYIPTGGEQYF. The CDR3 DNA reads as TGTGCCAGCAGCTATATCCCCACGGGGGGCGAGCAGTACTTC.

In DNA form, the CDR3 reads TGTGCCAGCAGTGAGAGAGCCTCCACCGGGGAGCTGTTTTTT. This sequence encodes CASSERASTGELFF. The genes are TRBV9 and TRBJ2-2; no definite D call. V lost 5 bases and J 4 bases, leaving 12 bases between the germline ends. CDR3 length: 14 residues. The germline V gene encodes CDR1 SGDLS and CDR2 YYNGEE. The whole variable domain, remainder taken from reference TRBV9 and TRBJ2-2, is DSGVTQTPKHLITATGQRVTLRCSPRSGDLSVYWYQQSLDQGLQFLIQYYNGEERAKGNILERFSAQQFPDLHSELNLSSLELGDSALYFCASSERASTGELFFGEGSRLTVL.

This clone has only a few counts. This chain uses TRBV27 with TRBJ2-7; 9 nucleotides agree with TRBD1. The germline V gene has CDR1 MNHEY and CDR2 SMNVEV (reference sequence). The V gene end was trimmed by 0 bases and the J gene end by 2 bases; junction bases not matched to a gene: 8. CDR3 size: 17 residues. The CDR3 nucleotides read TGTGCCAGCAGTTTATCGGGCCCAGGACAGGGGACCTACGAGCAGTACTTC. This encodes CASSLSGPGQGTYEQYF.

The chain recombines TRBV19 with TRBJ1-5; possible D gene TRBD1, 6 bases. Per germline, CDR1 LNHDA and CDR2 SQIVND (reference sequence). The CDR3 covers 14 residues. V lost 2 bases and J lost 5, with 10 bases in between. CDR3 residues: CASSIPRGDQPQHF. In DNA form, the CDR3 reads TGTGCCAGTAGTATACCCAGGGGAGATCAGCCCCAGCATTTT.

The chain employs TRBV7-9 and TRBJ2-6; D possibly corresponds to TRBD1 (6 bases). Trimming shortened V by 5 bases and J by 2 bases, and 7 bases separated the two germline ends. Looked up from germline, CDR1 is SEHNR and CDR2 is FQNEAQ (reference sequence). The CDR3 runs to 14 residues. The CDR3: CASSPGAGANVLTF. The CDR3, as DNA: TGTGCCAGCAGCCCAGGGGCTGGGGCCAACGTCCTGACTTTC.

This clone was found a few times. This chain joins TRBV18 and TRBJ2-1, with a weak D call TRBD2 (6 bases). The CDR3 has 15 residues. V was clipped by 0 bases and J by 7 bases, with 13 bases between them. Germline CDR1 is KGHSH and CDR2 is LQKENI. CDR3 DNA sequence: TGTGCCAGCTCACCACCGTCGGCTAGCGATAATGAGCAGTTCTTC. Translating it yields CASSPPSASDNEQFF.

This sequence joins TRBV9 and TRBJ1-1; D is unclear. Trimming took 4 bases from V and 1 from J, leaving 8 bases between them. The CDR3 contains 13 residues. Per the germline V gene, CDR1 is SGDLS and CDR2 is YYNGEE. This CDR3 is CASSRTRNTEAFF. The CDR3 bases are TGTGCCAGCAGCCGAACTAGGAACACTGAAGCTTTCTTT.

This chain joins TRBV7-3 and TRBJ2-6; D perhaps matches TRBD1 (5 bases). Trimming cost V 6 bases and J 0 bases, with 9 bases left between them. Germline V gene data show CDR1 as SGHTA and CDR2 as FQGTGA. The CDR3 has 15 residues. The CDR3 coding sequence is TGTGCCAGCAGTTCAGGGATCTCTGGGGCCAACGTCCTGACTTTC. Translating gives CASSSGISGANVLTF.

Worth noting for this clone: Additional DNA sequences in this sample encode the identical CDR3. This CDR3 reads CASSPWVPGLAGGPTYEQYF. The CDR3 bases are TGTGCCAGCAGTCCTTGGGTCCCGGGACTAGCGGGAGGGCCCACCTACGAGCAGTACTTC. The chain employs TRBV4-2 and TRBJ2-7; 16 positions agree with TRBD2. There are 20 residues in the CDR3. With 6 bases clipped from V and 2 bases from J, the junction kept 16 bases outside the gene matches. The germline CDR1 and CDR2 sequences are LGHNA and YNFKEQ.

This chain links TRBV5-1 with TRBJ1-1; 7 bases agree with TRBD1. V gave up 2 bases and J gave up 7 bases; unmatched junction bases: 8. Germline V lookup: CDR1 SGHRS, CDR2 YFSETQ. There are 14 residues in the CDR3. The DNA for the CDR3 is TGCGCCAGCAGCTTTCACGGGGACAGACGTGAAGCTTTCTTT. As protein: CASSFHGDRREAFF.

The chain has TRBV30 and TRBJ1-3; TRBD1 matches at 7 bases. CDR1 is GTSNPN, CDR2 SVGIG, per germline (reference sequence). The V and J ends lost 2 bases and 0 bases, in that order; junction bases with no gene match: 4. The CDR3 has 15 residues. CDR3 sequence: CAWSRGTASGNTIYF. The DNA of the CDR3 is TGTGCCTGGAGTAGAGGGACAGCCTCTGGAAACACCATATATTTT.